Below are 2 T cell receptor beta chains sequenced from a single sample in a study of OX40 agonist ivuxolimab in advanced cancers. TCRdb's copy holds only in-frame clones and misses some; the assay was immunoSEQ multiplex PCR. Here the sample spans 60,000 to 80,000 clones, 70% to 90% being singletons. Sequenced here: CD4+ or CD8+ T cells sorted from blood, sampled in a trial of the OX40 agonist ivuxolimab. The source of these receptors is an adult with an advanced solid tumor such as melanoma, head and neck, liver or kidney cancer.

The gene calls are TRBV6-5 and TRBJ2-3, with D unclear. The CDR3 length is 15 residues. Between the trimmed V and J ends, which lost 7 bases and 0 bases, there was a span of 14 bases. The germline CDR1 and CDR2 sequences are MNHEY and SVGAGI. CDR3 sequence: CASTQSWSSTDTQYF. For the CDR3, the DNA is TGTGCCAGCACTCAGTCTTGGTCTAGCACAGATACGCAGTATTTT.

The V and J genes are TRBV21-1 and TRBJ2-3; the table assigns TRBD1, which was not confirmed against the DNA. TRBV21-1 is annotated as a pseudogene. The CDR3 has 21 amino acids. CDR3 DNA sequence: TGTGCCAGCAGCAAGAAGCAGACAGGGGGCATCCGCAACTTGGGCCCAGATACGCAGTATTTT. This sequence encodes CASSKKQTGGIRNLGPDTQYF.